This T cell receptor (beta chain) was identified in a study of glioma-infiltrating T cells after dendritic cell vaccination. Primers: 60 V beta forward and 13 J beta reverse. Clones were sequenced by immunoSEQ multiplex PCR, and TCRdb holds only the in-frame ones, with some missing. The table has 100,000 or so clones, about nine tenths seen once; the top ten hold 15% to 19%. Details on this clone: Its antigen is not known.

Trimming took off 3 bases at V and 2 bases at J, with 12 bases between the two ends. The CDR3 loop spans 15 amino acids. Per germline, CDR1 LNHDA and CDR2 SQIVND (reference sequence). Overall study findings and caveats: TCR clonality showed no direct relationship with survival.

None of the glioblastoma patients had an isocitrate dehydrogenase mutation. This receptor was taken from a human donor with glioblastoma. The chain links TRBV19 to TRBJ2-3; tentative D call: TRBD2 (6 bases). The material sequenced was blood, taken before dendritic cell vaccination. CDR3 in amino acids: CASSMVGGSTDTQYF. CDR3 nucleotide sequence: TGTGCCAGTAGTATGGTGGGGGGTTCCACAGATACGCAGTATTTT.